This TCR beta chain appears in the sequencing data of a study of cytomegalovirus exposure and HLA in healthy donors (dated by TCRdb to about 2017). Study-wide context: An earlier analysis of about 560 of the donors reported about 300 Gb of sequence data and 95 million to 140 million unique TCR beta sequences obtained from around 180 million T cells. Roughly 300 gigabases of sequencing data and around 88 million unique TCR sequences made up an early release that covered approximately 650 HLA-typed donors. Of the 398 genotyped donors, around 81% fell in the genetic ancestry cluster associated with self-reported Caucasian donors. The study was designed to test whether signatures of past pathogen exposure could be identified by cataloging public T cell receptors. Using immunosequencing, the study profiled T cell repertoires from about 610 subjects and related those repertoires to cytomegalovirus serostatus. Along with the approximately 650-subject first cohort, a separate validation cohort of some 130 different subjects was used. To predict cytomegalovirus infection status, the study brought together high-throughput TCR immunosequencing, statistical association of individual TCRs with disease status, and machine learning. In a later analysis, previously published TCR beta repertoires from some 640 donors were re-analyzed and high-resolution HLA genotyping was added so that TCR occurrence patterns could be studied. The later analysis used no new phenotypic data to find candidate immune exposures, relying instead on TCR beta sequences and their occurrence across donors. An earlier analysis of around 580 of the donors used high-throughput TCR beta sequencing to judge whether each TCR beta V gene segment behaved as functional or pseudogenic. Donor age, sex, ethnicity and CMV serostatus were compiled together with the repertoire data. A later genetic analysis took genome-wide SNP genotypes for about 55% of the 666 donors and used that subset as a discovery cohort. Every discovery cohort repertoire had been produced on one sequencing platform. Class I and class II HLA loci were covered by the typing at four-digit resolution. The number of donors typed differed by locus, with roughly 620-630 for A, B, C, DRB1 and DQB1, roughly 550 for DQA1, about 610 for DPA1, and some 440 for DPB1. About five DR-DQ haplotypes were treated as single units for association and clustering because of strong linkage in the cohort. On average, over 200,000 unique TCR beta nucleotide sequences were sequenced per donor among some 420 genotyped donors of the cohort, with around 19% of those sequences being non-productive.

The library came from the immunoSEQ multiplex PCR assay. For the multiplex PCR, a mixture combining 60 forward primers for TCR Vbeta segments and 13 reverse primers for TCR Jbeta segments was used. A multiplex PCR assay on genomic DNA amplified the CDR3 region of rearranged TCR beta genes. On the Illumina HiSeq System, the amplified TCR beta libraries were sequenced as 87-base-pair reads. From the authors' description of their analysis: Across the 500 to 750 repertoires, a later analysis counted 80 million or so unique TCR beta chains, some 11 million of which were shared by at least two donors. Raw reads were error-corrected and collapsed into unique sequences with a nearest-neighbor algorithm that merged closely related sequences to remove PCR and sequencing errors. Alignment of CDR3 sequences to IMGT reference sequences was used to assign V, D and J gene segments. Each retained sequence needed at least a six-nucleotide match to both a V gene segment and a J gene segment. Rearrangements were classified as productive when the CDR3 lacked stop codons and remained in frame with V and J, and all other rearrangements were classified as non-productive. CDR3 was defined by IMGT convention, running from the second conserved V-encoded cysteine to the conserved J-encoded phenylalanine. The earlier analysis of around 640 of the donors excluded sequences that lacked an unambiguous match to a single V gene segment. In an earlier analysis of about 590 of the donors, a V segment was called functional when productive rearrangements were above 56.7%, and segregating when the standard deviation between donors exceeded 5%. A statistical classification framework was developed to diagnose cytomegalovirus status using the catalog of TCR beta chain sequences. V and J gene assignment, in a later analysis, came from comparing TCR nucleotide sequences with IMGT/GENE-DB human TR gene sequences. Using the TCRdist pipeline, a later analysis assigned CDR3 sequences along with most-parsimonious VDJ recombination scenarios. In a later analysis, each TCR beta chain was defined by its CDR3 amino acid sequence together with its V-gene family, and reads without a unique V-gene family were excluded. As a way to deal with suspected cross-contamination and a sequencing artifact, a later analysis dropped hundreds of nucleotide sequences that were highly shared and had low generation probability. In a later analysis, a clonal expansion index for each public chain was calculated from normalized within-repertoire ranks of inferred template counts. In a later analysis, generation probabilities were computed with a VDJ recombination model fitted to out-of-frame rearrangements, and the resulting probabilities were checked against IGoR. In a later analysis, TCR-TCR, TCR-HLA and TCR-CMV co-occurrence was scored with hypergeometric tests, and a repertoire-size bias correction was applied to TCR pairs. A later analysis estimated false discovery rates by permuting HLA or CMV assignments 20 times. In a later analysis, co-occurring TCRs were grouped using DBSCAN, with TCRdist sequence similarity added in when clustering inside HLA-allele-positive subsets. Repertoires with fewer than 30,000 or more than 120,000 public chains were left out of co-occurrence clustering, as were a handful of repertoires with anomalous nucleotide sharing. TCRdb re-hosts the immuneACCESS table, in-frame sequences only. Its copies lack some clones; in the studies checked, an unresolved V gene accounts for under half of them, and the cause for the rest is not known. The DNA was the basis for D and trimming; V, J and clone size are from that table. The sample yields about 110,000 clones; 69% were counted once. The ten largest account for under 6.5% of the sample.

Broad study findings and their caveats: Because HLA typing was unavailable for some donors at each locus, only the typed subset was used in association tests. In a later analysis, most CMV-associated TCR beta chains were found to appear HLA-restricted, with HLA associations seemingly driven largely by CMV exposure. Compared with the approximately 670-donor mean, donors in an Asian-associated ancestry cluster had fewer N-insertions in productive TCRs, according to a later genetic analysis. At a false discovery rate of 0.05, a later analysis linked 16,951 TCR beta sequences to specific HLA alleles. The classifier was reported to diagnose cytomegalovirus status with high specificity and sensitivity in both the original and validation cohorts. The cohort was sequenced for TCR beta chains only, and without alpha or paired-chain data the features that could be detected were limited. A cluster of highly shared sequence variants was judged likely to be a technical artifact of the sequencing pipeline. The only immune exposure information available for the cohort was CMV serostatus. According to the authors, the approach could potentially be generalized to other disease states and immunological phenotypes. In an earlier analysis of some 640 of the donors, most TCR beta V segments were observed in productive rearrangements about 87% or about 30% of the time, broadly matching IMGT annotations. Compared with equally common non-associated chains, HLA-associated TCR beta chains in a later analysis were more clonally expanded and had lower generation probabilities. The presence/absence analyses assumed that sequencing depth was roughly uniform across donors, and that assumption may not be true. When HLA alleles, especially DR and DQ, strongly co-occurred, attributing TCR associations to individual alleles was difficult. In vitro tests confirmed that a few of the cytomegalovirus-associated TCR beta chains recognize cytomegalovirus antigens. The study listed 150 to 200 TCR beta chains as associated with cytomegalovirus. V-gene and J-gene trimming of TCR beta chains was associated with a missense DCLRE1C variant in a later genetic analysis, and the association was replicated in an independent cohort. Most TCR sequences were observed very rarely across donors, whereas some public TCRs were present in many individuals. Because counts were too low, 15 or so rarely observed V segments, including chromosome 9 orphons, were excluded from the earlier analysis of several hundred of the donors. In a later analysis, several top co-occurrence clusters were reported to appear linked to parvovirus B19, influenza, CMV and Epstein-Barr virus. A further reported finding was that TCR beta sequences accurately predicted the HLA-A and HLA-B alleles for most subjects in the first cohort. In a later analysis, TCR association rates were found to vary across HLA loci, with the most associated TCRs seen for DRB1 alleles and the fewest for HLA-C alleles. Correlated functional status among segregating V segments might be attributable to linkage disequilibrium, but an unknown experimental factor could not be ruled out. Because the 87-base-pair reads could not distinguish some IMGT-functional V segments, including TRBV6-2 and TRBV6-3, those segments were excluded.

With regard to this clone: Its antigen specificity is not known. The input lacks base qualities; no much larger clone sits a single base away.

V is reduced by 8 bases and J by 4 bases, leaving a spacing of 14 bases between them. From cysteine to phenylalanine, the CDR3 is 13 amino acids long. Only the CDR3 part of the read is kept: 39 bases, read in frame from the first base. Via the germline V gene, CDR1 is ENHRY and CDR2 SYGVKD. The cohort consisted of 600 or so healthy bone marrow donors. At the time of sampling, every cohort member was nominally healthy, though immune exposures that went unrecorded were likely present. The donor was CMV seropositive and was included in the group of 250 to 300 seropositive cohort members. A peripheral blood sample was provided by each donor, and peripheral blood mononuclear cells were used for TCR beta sequencing. The Qiagen DNeasy Blood Extraction Kit was used to extract genomic DNA from the blood cell samples.

The origin of this receptor is an older woman in good health and CMV-seropositive. Sequences were obtained from PBMCs. This receptor chain uses TRBV10-3 and TRBJ1-2; no D segment can be confidently identified. DNA sequence: TGTGCCATCGCGGACCAGGAGGGCTATGGCTACACCTTC. Translation gives CAIADQEGYGYTF.